The source of this TCR beta chain is a study of T cell changes during pregnancy in multiple sclerosis. This CDR3 is built from 17 residues. Germline assignment: CDR1 LGHNA and CDR2 YNFKEQ. Trimming removed 0 bases at V and 0 bases at J, with 13 bases between. TCRdb's copy holds only in-frame clones and misses some; the assay was immunoSEQ multiplex PCR. Of around 80,000 clones listed, around 90% are singletons. The specimen comprised peripheral blood, sampled before pregnancy. V usage is TRBV4-2 and J usage is TRBJ2-3; weak D call: TRBD1 (5 bases). This TCR derives from a female donor with multiple sclerosis, enrolled in a pregnancy study. The CDR3 loop reads CASSQDPRVTSTDTQYF. The CDR3 DNA reads as TGTGCCAGCAGCCAAGACCCCAGGGTGACGAGCACAGATACGCAGTATTTT.